This TCR beta chain was recorded in a study of CD8 T cells in Susac syndrome. Reverse transcription used about 0.5 to 1 ug RNA and random hexamers. Amplification of TCR beta CDR3 used immunoSEQ multiplex PCR across 54 Vbeta and 13 Jbeta. TCRdb re-called the immunoSEQ multiplex PCR reads through MiXCR, storing one row per CDR3 protein. The sample lists around 280,000 distinct CDR3 sequences; roughly 85% were seen once. From blood CD8+ and CD4+ T cells, the TCR beta chain was sequenced. The patients who served as multiple sclerosis controls were treatment-naive and had stable or active relapsing-remitting disease that fulfilled the revised McDonald criteria. Negative isolation was used for CD8+ and CD4+ T cells and FACS enrichment for TEMRA cells. The CDR3 is 17 residues long. Trimming pared 5 bases from V and 0 bases from J, leaving 17 bases between. Germline CDR1 is MDHEN and CDR2 is SYDVKM.

This clonotype was sampled from a human donor with multiple sclerosis. The sample comprised CD8+ T cells from PBMCs. J is TRBJ2-4 and V is TRBV28, with a weak D call TRBD1 (5 bases). CDR3 nucleotides: TGTGCCAGCAGTCTCCCCCACAGGTTCCTAGCCAAAAACATTCAGTACTTC. Protein product: CASSLPHRFLAKNIQYF.